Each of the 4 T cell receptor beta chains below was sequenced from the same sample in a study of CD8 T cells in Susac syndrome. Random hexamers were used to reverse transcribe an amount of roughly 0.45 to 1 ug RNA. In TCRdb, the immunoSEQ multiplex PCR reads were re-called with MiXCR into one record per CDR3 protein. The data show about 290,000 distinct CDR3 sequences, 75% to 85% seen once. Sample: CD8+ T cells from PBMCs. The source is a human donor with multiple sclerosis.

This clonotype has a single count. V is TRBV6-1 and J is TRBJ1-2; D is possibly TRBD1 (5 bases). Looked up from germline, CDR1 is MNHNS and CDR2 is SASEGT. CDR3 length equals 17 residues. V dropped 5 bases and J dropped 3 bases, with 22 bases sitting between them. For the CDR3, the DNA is TGTGCCAGCAGTATTTATCCTGACAGAAACAACGACTATGGCTACACCTTC. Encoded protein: CASSIYPDRNNDYGYTF.

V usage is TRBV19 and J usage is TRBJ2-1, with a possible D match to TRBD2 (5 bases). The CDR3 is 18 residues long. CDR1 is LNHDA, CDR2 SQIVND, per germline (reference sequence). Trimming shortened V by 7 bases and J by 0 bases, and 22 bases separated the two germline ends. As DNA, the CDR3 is TGTGCCAGTACCACTAAGTCCATCGGGATCACCTCCTACAATGAGCAGTTCTTC. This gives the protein CASTTKSIGITSYNEQFF. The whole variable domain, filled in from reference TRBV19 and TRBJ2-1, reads DGGITQSPKYLFRKEGQNVTLSCEQNLNHDAMYWYRQDPGQGLRLIYYSQIVNDFQKGDIAEGYSVSREKKESFPLTVTSAQKNPTAFYLCASTTKSIGITSYNEQFFGPGTRLTVL.

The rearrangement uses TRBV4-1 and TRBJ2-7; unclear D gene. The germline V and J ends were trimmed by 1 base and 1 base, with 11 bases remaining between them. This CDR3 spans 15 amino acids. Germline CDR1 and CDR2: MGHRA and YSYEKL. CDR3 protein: CASSQGTLNSYEQYF. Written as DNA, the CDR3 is TGCGCCAGCAGCCAAGGAACTCTCAATTCCTACGAGCAGTACTTC.

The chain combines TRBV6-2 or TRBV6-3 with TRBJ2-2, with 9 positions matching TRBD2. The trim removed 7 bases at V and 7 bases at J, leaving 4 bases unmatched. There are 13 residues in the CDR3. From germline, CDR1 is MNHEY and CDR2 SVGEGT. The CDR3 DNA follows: TGTGCCAGCAACCTAGCGGGGAGCGGGGAGCTGTTTTTT. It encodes CASNLAGSGELFF.